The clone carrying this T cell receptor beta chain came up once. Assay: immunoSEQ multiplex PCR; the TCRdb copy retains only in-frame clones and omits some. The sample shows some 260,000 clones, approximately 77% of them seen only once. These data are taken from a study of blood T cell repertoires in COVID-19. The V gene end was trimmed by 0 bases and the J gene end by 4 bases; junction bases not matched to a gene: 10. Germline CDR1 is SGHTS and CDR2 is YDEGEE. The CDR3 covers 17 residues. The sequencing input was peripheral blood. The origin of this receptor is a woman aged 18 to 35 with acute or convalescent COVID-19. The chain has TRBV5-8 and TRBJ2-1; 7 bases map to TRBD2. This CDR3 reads CASSLAVLAEKYNEQFF. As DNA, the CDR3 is TGTGCCAGCAGCTTGGCGGTCCTAGCGGAAAAGTACAATGAGCAGTTCTTC.